This T cell receptor beta chain was recovered during a study of blood T cell repertoires in COVID-19. This clone was seen a single time. The protocol was immunoSEQ multiplex PCR, while the TCRdb copy is restricted to in-frame clones and leaves out a portion. This table holds almost 70,000 clones, under 85% found once. The clonotype comes from a man between 60 and 75 years old with acute or convalescent COVID-19. The sample taken for sequencing was peripheral blood.

As DNA, the CDR3 is TGTGCCAGCAGCTTAGCGGGGGGTTTATACAATGAGCAGTTCTTC. Translating it yields CASSLAGGLYNEQFF. The chain joins TRBV7-9 to TRBJ2-1, with a possible D match to TRBD2 (6 bases). V dropped 0 bases and J dropped 4 bases, with 10 bases sitting between them. The CDR3 contains 15 residues. Germline-derived CDR1 and CDR2 are SEHNR and FQNEAQ (reference sequence).